The 13 T cell receptor beta chains listed next were all sequenced from one sample in a study of blood T cell repertoires in COVID-19. Sequencing used immunoSEQ multiplex PCR; TCRdb keeps in-frame clones, though not all of them. The sample lists about 400,000 clones; roughly nine tenths were seen once. Input material: PBMCs or T cells enriched from blood (not recorded which). All receptors derive from a woman aged 30 to 39 who had recovered from COVID-19.

The sample holds one count of this clone. The rearrangement uses TRBV27 and TRBJ1-1, with 8 positions matching TRBD1. This CDR3 has 15 residues. V dropped 0 bases and J dropped 5; count of bases not matched to a gene: 5. In germline, CDR1 is MNHEY, CDR2 SMNVEV (reference sequence). Written as DNA, the CDR3 is TGTGCCAGCAGTTTATCCGACAGGGGTGGAACTGAAGCTTTCTTT. It yields the protein CASSLSDRGGTEAFF.

On this clone itself: Other nucleotide sequences from this sample produce the same CDR3. This chain links TRBV24-1 with TRBJ1-5; D perhaps matches TRBD1 (5 bases). Germline CDR1 KGHDR, CDR2 SFDVKD. This CDR3 is built from 13 residues. V was clipped by 2 bases and J by 7 bases, with 8 bases between them. As DNA, the CDR3 is TGTGCCACCAGTGATTCAGGGTACCAGCCCCAGCATTTT. Protein sequence: CATSDSGYQPQHF.

This chain uses TRBV5-1 with TRBJ2-7; 9 nucleotides align to TRBD2. CDR3 length equals 16 residues. Looked up from germline, CDR1 is SGHRS and CDR2 is YFSETQ. Unmatched junction bases numbered 14, after V lost 4 bases and J lost 6 bases. The CDR3 bases are TGCGCCAGCAGCCCTCCGGCTAGCGGGGCCCCGCGCGAGCAGTACTTC. This codes for CASSPPASGAPREQYF.

This chain joins TRBV5-1 and TRBJ1-3; D remains ambiguous. The CDR3 totals 17 residues. The V gene's germline CDR1 is SGHRS and CDR2 YFSETQ. With 0 bases removed from V and 4 bases from J, the gap between germline ends came to 17 bases. The CDR3 spells CASSLGHSRVEGNTIYF. In nucleotides, the CDR3 is TGCGCCAGCAGCTTGGGGCACAGCAGAGTAGAAGGAAACACCATATATTTT.

The table lists this clone with many counts. This sequence joins TRBV6-5 and TRBJ1-1, with TRBD1 identical over 9 bases. The germline V gene encodes CDR1 MNHEY and CDR2 SVGAGI. The CDR3 contains 14 residues. Trimming removed 7 bases from V and 5 bases from J; junction bases left unmatched: 8. The CDR3, as DNA: TGTGCCAGCATGGCACAGGGGGCCGGGACTGAAGCTTTCTTT. It encodes CASMAQGAGTEAFF.

The chain is built from TRBV6-2 or TRBV6-3 and TRBJ2-5, with D uncertain. Germline values: CDR1 MNHEY, CDR2 SVGEGT. CDR3 length equals 11 residues. Trimming shortened V by 5 bases and J by 2 bases, and 3 bases separated the two germline ends. CDR3 sequence: CASSRQETQYF. CDR3 coding DNA: TGTGCCAGCAGTCGTCAAGAGACCCAGTACTTC.

This sequence joins TRBV19 and TRBJ2-1; 11 bases match TRBD2. Unmatched junction bases numbered 8, after V lost 6 bases and J lost 4 bases. Germline V lookup: CDR1 LNHDA, CDR2 SQIVND (reference sequence). This CDR3 spans 16 amino acids. The DNA for the CDR3 is TGTGCCAGTAGGGTTAGCGGGGGGGCAAGTTACAATGAGCAGTTCTTC. It translates to CASRVSGGASYNEQFF.

The chain employs TRBV9 and TRBJ1-6, with D tentatively TRBD1 (6 bases). Trimming took off 0 bases at V and 7 bases at J, with 14 bases between the two ends. Germline V lookup: CDR1 SGDLS, CDR2 YYNGEE. This CDR3 is 16 amino acids long. CDR3 sequence reads: CASSVGLQGGNSPLHF. As DNA, the CDR3 is TGTGCCAGCAGCGTAGGATTACAGGGAGGGAATTCACCCCTCCACTTT. Combining the CDR3 with reference TRBV9 and TRBJ1-6 gives the whole variable domain DSGVTQTPKHLITATGQRVTLRCSPRSGDLSVYWYQQSLDQGLQFLIQYYNGEERAKGNILERFSAQQFPDLHSELNLSSLELGDSALYFCASSVGLQGGNSPLHFGNGTRLTVT.

With regard to this clone: The same CDR3 arises from other DNA sequences in this sample as well. The rearrangement uses TRBV29-1 and TRBJ1-5; TRBD1 aligns across 9 bases. The length of the CDR3 is 13 residues. Looked up from germline, CDR1 is SQVTM and CDR2 is ANQGSEA. V trimming: 4 bases; J trimming: 4 bases; junction bases outside the gene matches: 2. CDR3 sequence: CSVGGQGNQPQHF. The CDR3 DNA sequence: TGCAGCGTTGGGGGACAGGGAAATCAGCCCCAGCATTTT. The full variable domain, in which reference TRBV29-1 and TRBJ1-5 provide the parts outside the CDR3, is SAVISQKPSRDICQRGTSLTIQCQVDSQVTMMFWYRQQPGQSLTLIATANQGSEATYESGFVIDKFPISRPNLTFSTLTVSNMSPEDSSIYLCSVGGQGNQPQHFGDGTRLSIL.

This clone was detected once. CDR3 coding DNA: TGTGCCAGCAGCCATCGACAAATCTCTGGAAACACCATATATTTT. Translated: CASSHRQISGNTIYF. The chain links TRBV7-2 to TRBJ1-3; the D is unclear. Germline V gene lookup returns CDR1 SGHTA and CDR2 FQGNSA. V lost 5 bases and J lost 0, with 11 bases in between. The CDR3 extends over 15 amino acids.

V gene TRBV19 combines with J gene TRBJ2-3; no firm D call. CDR1 and CDR2 from the germline V gene are LNHDA and SQIVND (reference sequence). Deletions cut 6 bases from V and 2 bases from J, with 18 bases between. The CDR3 is made up of 16 amino acids. This CDR3 is CASSPQDSFPTDTQYF. In nucleotides, the CDR3 is TGTGCCAGTAGCCCTCAGGATTCATTTCCCACAGATACGCAGTATTTT.

The V and J genes are TRBV5-1 and TRBJ2-7, with 7 positions matching TRBD1. Germline CDR1 reads SGHRS; CDR2 reads YFSETQ. The V segment lost 6 bases and the J segment 0 bases; nucleotides outside the gene matches: 9. The CDR3 runs to 15 residues. Here the CDR3 reads CASTRDSESSYEQYF. In DNA, the CDR3 is TGCGCCAGCACCCGGGACAGCGAAAGCTCCTACGAGCAGTACTTC.

This rearrangement joins TRBV30 to TRBJ1-2, with 9 bases matching TRBD1. Germline values: CDR1 GTSNPN, CDR2 SVGIG (reference sequence). Unmatched junction bases numbered 12, after V lost 5 bases and J lost 5 bases. This CDR3 has 15 residues. The CDR3 is CAWCADRGFRYGYTF. The CDR3 region has the DNA TGTGCCTGGTGCGCGGACAGGGGCTTTAGGTATGGCTACACCTTC.